Each of the 11 T cell receptor beta chains below was sequenced from the same sample in a study of cytomegalovirus exposure and HLA in healthy donors. Researchers ran the PCR with 60 Vbeta and 13 Jbeta primers. The table came from immunoSEQ multiplex PCR; TCRdb's copy has only in-frame clones and leaves some out. The sample holds fewer than 130,000 clones; over 65% are singletons and the top ten take roughly 1.3%. The source material was PBMCs. The receptors were gathered from a young woman in good health and CMV-seronegative.

Comment on this clone: In the same sample, other DNA sequences code for this CDR3. The chain carries TRBV19 and TRBJ2-7; D might be TRBD1 (5 bases). V was clipped by 3 bases and J by 2 bases, with 11 bases between them. The CDR3 extends over 14 amino acids. Germline lookup yields CDR1 LNHDA and CDR2 SQIVND (reference sequence). The CDR3 sequence: CASSIGQGAYEQYF. DNA for the CDR3: TGTGCCAGTAGTATCGGCCAGGGCGCCTACGAGCAGTACTTC.

The chain links TRBV18 to TRBJ1-1; a weak D match, TRBD1 (5 bases). The CDR3 sequence is 14 residues long. V was clipped by 0 bases and J by 8 bases, with 13 bases between them. Looked up from germline, CDR1 is KGHSH and CDR2 is LQKENI. CDR3 sequence: CASSPPGLPMEAFF. CDR3 coding DNA: TGTGCCAGCTCACCACCGGGACTGCCCATGGAAGCTTTCTTT.

J is TRBJ2-1 and V is TRBV29-1; a weak D match, TRBD1 (7 bases). Germline V CDR1 and CDR2: SQVTM, ANQGSEA. This CDR3 is built from 16 residues. V was clipped by 4 bases and J by 6 bases, with 22 bases between them. CDR3 amino acids: CSVVGPPGGTRNEQFF. For the CDR3, the DNA is TGCAGCGTTGTCGGCCCCCCAGGGGGGACGCGCAATGAGCAGTTCTTC.

The V gene is TRBV29-1, the J gene TRBJ2-3, with 8 nucleotides matching TRBD1. Looked up from germline, CDR1 is SQVTM and CDR2 is ANQGSEA. Unmatched junction bases numbered 11, after V lost 2 bases and J lost 4 bases. The CDR3 is 16 residues long. CDR3 region: CSVELADRGIADTQYF. CDR3 bases: TGCAGCGTTGAATTGGCTGACAGGGGAATTGCAGATACGCAGTATTTT.

This rearrangement joins TRBV7-9 to TRBJ1-2; 8 nucleotides line up with TRBD1. CDR3 length equals 16 residues. Germline V gene data show CDR1 as SEHNR and CDR2 as FQNEAQ (reference sequence). V trimming: 5 bases; J trimming: 0 bases; junction bases outside the gene matches: 8. The CDR3 region has the DNA TGTGCCAGCAGCCCCCGCGGACAGGGAGCTAACTATGGCTACACCTTC. Protein product: CASSPRGQGANYGYTF.

The chain couples TRBV7-9 to TRBJ1-5; no clear D gene. The V end was cut by 4 bases, the J end by 0 bases, with 7 bases between. Germline CDR1 SEHNR, CDR2 FQNEAQ (reference sequence). CDR3 length: 14 residues. The CDR3 region is CASSSQDSNQPQHF. DNA of the CDR3: TGTGCCAGCAGCTCGCAGGATAGCAATCAGCCCCAGCATTTT.

A note on this clone: Other nucleotide sequences from this sample produce the same CDR3. The chain is built from TRBV9 and TRBJ2-2; tentatively, D is TRBD2 (6 bases). Trimming removed 0 bases from V and 7 bases from J, with 7 bases in between. Germline CDR1 is SGDLS and CDR2 is YYNGEE. This CDR3 is built from 13 residues. The CDR3 loop reads CASSVVGGGELFF. The CDR3 DNA reads TGTGCCAGCAGCGTAGTGGGAGGCGGGGAGCTGTTTTTT.

The chain's CDR3 is CAWSSQRGGGNEQFF. The CDR3 DNA sequence: TGTGCCTGGAGTAGCCAGCGGGGTGGTGGAAATGAGCAGTTCTTC. V usage is TRBV30 and J usage is TRBJ2-1; 7 bases fit TRBD2. The J segment lost 7 bases and the V segment lost 2 bases, leaving 11 bases of the junction unmatched. The germline gives CDR1 GTSNPN, CDR2 SVGIG (reference sequence). This CDR3 has 15 residues. Supplemented by reference TRBV30 and TRBJ2-1, the full variable domain reads SQTIHQWPATLVQPVGSPLSLECTVEGTSNPNLYWYRQAAGRGLQLLFYSVGIGQISSEVPQNLSASRPQDRQFILSSKKLLLSDSGFYLCAWSSQRGGGNEQFFGPGTRLTVL.

The chain is built from TRBV6-4 and TRBJ2-1; 8 bases fit TRBD2. CDR1 is MRHNA and CDR2 is SNTAGT in the germline V gene. The CDR3 contains 15 residues. V lost 6 bases and J lost 9; bases outside the gene matches: 13. The CDR3 region has the DNA TGTGCCAGCAGCGTTGAGGCGGGGGGCCGTAGTGAGCAGTTCTTC. It codes for CASSVEAGGRSEQFF.

The chain is built from TRBV5-4 and TRBJ2-2; possible D gene TRBD2, 5 bases. Germline assignment: CDR1 SGHNT and CDR2 YYREEE (reference sequence). This CDR3 spans 15 amino acids. V was trimmed by 3 bases and J by 1 base, leaving 10 bases between them. CDR3 residues: CASSSELENTGELFF. The CDR3 DNA reads as TGTGCCAGCAGCTCCGAACTAGAGAACACCGGGGAGCTGTTTTTT.

The V gene is TRBV6-1, the J gene TRBJ2-7; possibly TRBD1 for D (5 bases). The CDR3 contains 15 residues. Trimming stripped 6 bases from V and 2 bases from J, with 17 bases between. Germline lookup yields CDR1 MNHNS and CDR2 SASEGT. Here the CDR3 reads CASSTQAGSPYEQYF. In DNA form, the CDR3 reads TGTGCCAGCAGCACACAGGCAGGGTCCCCCTACGAGCAGTACTTC.